This section outlines one T cell receptor beta chain sequence together with its context. Antigen: not known. Mismatch with germline at one junction end may stem from a read error. This sample was included in a study of cytomegalovirus exposure and HLA in healthy donors. General study points: Most TCR sequences were seen very rarely across donors, but some public TCRs occurred in many. Cytomegalovirus association was assigned to around 150 TCR beta chains.

Clones were read by immunoSEQ multiplex PCR, and TCRdb kept only the in-frame ones, dropping some. The sample contains 250,000 to 400,000 clones, approximately 88% of which appear only once. Sample: PBMCs. The receptor's source is a man aged 25 to 40 in good health and CMV-seronegative.

CDR3 in DNA: TGTGCCAGCAGCTTTGACAGGGTTGAGGAGTCCTTC. Translating it yields CASSFDRVEESF. The V and J genes are TRBV5-8 and TRBJ2-7; 7 positions agree with TRBD1. Per germline, CDR1 SGHTS and CDR2 YDEGEE. This CDR3 region has 12 residues.